Listed below are T cell receptor beta chains from one sample, sequenced in a study of cytomegalovirus exposure and HLA in healthy donors. Clones were sequenced by immunoSEQ multiplex PCR, and TCRdb holds only the in-frame ones, with some missing. The sample holds about 150,000 clones, 75% to 90% seen once. The sequencing input was PBMCs. The receptors were sampled from a male donor in good health and CMV-seronegative. The CDR3 runs from the conserved cysteine through the conserved F or W. D genes are given only for firm matches. The size field is filled for only some rows; it gives once, few, many or a size class.

cdr3_aa: CASSETSGVETQYF
cdr3_nt: TGTGCCAGCAGTGAAACTTCCGGGGTAGAGACCCAGTACTTC
d_call: NA
v_call: TRBV2
j_call: TRBJ2-5
clone_size: NA

cdr3_aa: CASSLGTGGREAFF
cdr3_nt: TGCGCCAGCAGCTTGGGGACAGGGGGTAGAGAAGCTTTCTTT
d_call: TRBD1
v_call: TRBV5-1
j_call: TRBJ1-1
clone_size: NA

cdr3_aa: CASSLARDIQYF
cdr3_nt: TGTGCCAGCAGCTTAGCGCGGGACATTCAGTACTTC
d_call: NA
v_call: TRBV7-9
j_call: TRBJ2-4
clone_size: NA

cdr3_aa: CASGYSEGFSGNTIYF
cdr3_nt: TGCGCCAGCGGGTATAGCGAGGGCTTCTCTGGAAACACCATATATTTT
d_call: NA
v_call: TRBV4-1
j_call: TRBJ1-3
clone_size: NA

cdr3_aa: CASSIDPLGGNTEAFF
cdr3_nt: TGTGCCAGTAGTATAGATCCCCTAGGGGGGAACACTGAAGCTTTCTTT
d_call: NA
v_call: TRBV19
j_call: TRBJ1-1
clone_size: NA

cdr3_aa: CASSRSSTDTQYF
cdr3_nt: TGTGCCAGCAGTCGGAGTAGCACAGATACGCAGTATTTT
d_call: NA
v_call: TRBV6-5
j_call: TRBJ2-3
clone_size: few

cdr3_aa: CASSPLTSRQGYNSPLHF
cdr3_nt: TGTGCCAGCTCACCACTTACATCAAGACAGGGCTATAATTCACCCCTCCACTTT
d_call: TRBD1
v_call: TRBV18
j_call: TRBJ1-6
clone_size: NA

cdr3_aa: CASSPYSKELGSPLHF
cdr3_nt: TGTGCCAGCTCACCATACTCGAAGGAGCTCGGTTCACCCCTCCACTTT
d_call: NA
v_call: TRBV18
j_call: TRBJ1-6
clone_size: NA

cdr3_aa: CSVEGASGELYTDTQYF
cdr3_nt: TGCAGCGTTGAAGGGGCTAGCGGGGAGCTTTACACAGATACGCAGTATTTT
d_call: TRBD2
v_call: TRBV29-1
j_call: TRBJ2-3
clone_size: NA

cdr3_aa: CASSLRQGISGDTQYF
cdr3_nt: TGTGCCAGCAGCCTCCGACAGGGAATATCGGGAGATACGCAGTATTTT
d_call: TRBD1
v_call: TRBV5-4
j_call: TRBJ2-3
clone_size: NA

cdr3_aa: CASRSRDRSSYEQYF
cdr3_nt: TGTGCCAGTAGATCCCGGGACAGGAGCTCCTACGAGCAGTACTTC
d_call: TRBD1
v_call: TRBV19
j_call: TRBJ2-7
clone_size: NA

cdr3_aa: CASTLGRGNTEAFF
cdr3_nt: TGCGCCAGCACCCTGGGGAGGGGGAACACTGAAGCTTTCTTT
d_call: NA
v_call: TRBV5-1
j_call: TRBJ1-1
clone_size: NA

cdr3_aa: CASSIDSASYEQYF
cdr3_nt: TGTGCCAGTAGCATAGACAGTGCCTCCTACGAGCAGTACTTC
d_call: NA
v_call: TRBV19
j_call: TRBJ2-7
clone_size: NA

cdr3_aa: CASSFTSGASSDTQYF
cdr3_nt: TGCGCCAGCAGCTTCACTAGCGGGGCCTCGTCAGATACGCAGTATTTT
d_call: TRBD2
v_call: TRBV5-1
j_call: TRBJ2-3
clone_size: NA

cdr3_aa: CASGGGLGNYEQYF
cdr3_nt: TGTGCCAGCGGGGGGGGATTGGGCAACTACGAGCAGTACTTC
d_call: TRBD2
v_call: TRBV2
j_call: TRBJ2-7
clone_size: NA

cdr3_aa: CASSFYERAPLHF
cdr3_nt: TGCGCCAGCAGCTTTTACGAGAGAGCACCCCTCCACTTT
d_call: NA
v_call: TRBV5-1
j_call: TRBJ1-6
clone_size: NA

cdr3_aa: CASTWTAVETQYF
cdr3_nt: TGTGCCAGCACTTGGACAGCCGTGGAGACCCAGTACTTC
d_call: NA
v_call: TRBV2
j_call: TRBJ2-5
clone_size: NA

cdr3_aa: CASRDRNTGELFF
cdr3_nt: TGTGCCAGCAGGGACAGAAACACCGGGGAGCTGTTTTTT
d_call: NA
v_call: TRBV7-9
j_call: TRBJ2-2
clone_size: NA

cdr3_aa: CASSPDRGSDTQYF
cdr3_nt: TGTGCCAGCAGCCCAGACAGGGGGTCGGATACGCAGTATTTT
d_call: TRBD1
v_call: TRBV7-2
j_call: TRBJ2-3
clone_size: NA

cdr3_aa: CASSPVGDTPYEQYF
cdr3_nt: TGTGCCAGCAGCCCAGTTGGGGACACCCCCTACGAGCAGTACTTC
d_call: NA
v_call: TRBV7-9
j_call: TRBJ2-7
clone_size: NA

cdr3_aa: CASSLNFGSGEKLFF
cdr3_nt: TGTGCCAGCAGCTTAAATTTCGGGTCGGGTGAAAAACTGTTTTTT
d_call: NA
v_call: TRBV7-9
j_call: TRBJ1-4
clone_size: NA

cdr3_aa: CASSLVGASGTEAFF
cdr3_nt: TGTGCCAGCAGCTTGGTAGGAGCCAGTGGCACTGAAGCTTTCTTT
d_call: NA
v_call: TRBV5-8
j_call: TRBJ1-1
clone_size: few

cdr3_aa: CASSLGRVEKLFF
cdr3_nt: TGTGCCAGCAGCTTGGGCAGGGTCGAAAAACTGTTTTTT
d_call: NA
v_call: TRBV5-4
j_call: TRBJ1-4
clone_size: NA

cdr3_aa: CASSWGQGVGQPQHF
cdr3_nt: TGTGCCAGCAGCTGGGGACAGGGGGTGGGTCAGCCCCAGCATTTT
d_call: TRBD1
v_call: TRBV7-2
j_call: TRBJ1-5
clone_size: few

cdr3_aa: CASSLAAAGITEAFF
cdr3_nt: TGCGCCAGCAGCTTGGCCGCAGCCGGGATCACTGAAGCTTTCTTT
d_call: NA
v_call: TRBV5-1
j_call: TRBJ1-1
clone_size: NA

cdr3_aa: CASREGTSNNSPLHF
cdr3_nt: TGTGCCAGCAGGGAAGGGACAAGCAATAATTCACCCCTCCACTTT
d_call: NA
v_call: TRBV6-1
j_call: TRBJ1-6
clone_size: NA